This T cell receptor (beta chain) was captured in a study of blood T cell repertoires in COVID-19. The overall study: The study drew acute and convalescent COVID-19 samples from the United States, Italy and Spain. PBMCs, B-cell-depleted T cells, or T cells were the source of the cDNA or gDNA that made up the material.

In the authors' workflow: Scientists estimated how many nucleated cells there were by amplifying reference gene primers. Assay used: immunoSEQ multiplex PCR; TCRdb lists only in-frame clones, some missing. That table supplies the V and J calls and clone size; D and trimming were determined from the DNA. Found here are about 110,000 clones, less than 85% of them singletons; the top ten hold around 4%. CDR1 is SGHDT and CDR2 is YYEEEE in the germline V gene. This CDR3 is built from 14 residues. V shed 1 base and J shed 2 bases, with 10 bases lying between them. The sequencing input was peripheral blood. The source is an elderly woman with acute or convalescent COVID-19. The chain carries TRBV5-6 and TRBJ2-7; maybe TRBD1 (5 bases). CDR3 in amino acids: CASSLLGEPYEQYF. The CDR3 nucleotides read TGTGCCAGCAGCTTGCTAGGGGAACCCTACGAGCAGTACTTC.